A selection of T cell receptor beta chains follows, all from one sample in a study of T and B cells in COVID-19 patients. Using its own MiXCR run on the multiplex PCR reads, TCRdb lists one record per CDR3 protein. The data show around 15,000 distinct CDR3 sequences, under 30% seen once. Sequenced material: blood. These receptors originate from a human donor who had recovered from COVID-19. Both conserved end residues are part of each CDR3. The D gene is left open where the match is weak. Clone sizes are given selectively: once, few, many, or a class where the clone is expanded.

>medium-sized|TRBJ2-1|TRBV6-5|NA
TGTGCCAGCAGTAGGGCGGGGGCGACGATCTACAATGAGCAGTTCTTC
CASSRAGATIYNEQFF
>many|TRBJ2-7|TRBV6-1|NA
TGTGCCAGCAGGGAGAGGACTACTTTCTACGAGCAGTACTTC
CASRERTTFYEQYF
>many|TRBJ2-2|TRBV6-6|TRBD1
TGTGCCAGCAGGCCTACCGGGACAGGAGGCACCGGGGAGCTGTTTTTT
CASRPTGTGGTGELFF
>many|TRBJ2-7|TRBV5-6|NA
TGTGCCAGCAGCTTGGGGGGATTCTTCTACGAGCAGTACTTC
CASSLGGFFYEQYF
>medium-sized|TRBJ2-7|TRBV6-5|TRBD2
TGTGCCAGCAGTTATTTTGGACTAGCGGGACGAGAGCAGTACTTC
CASSYFGLAGREQYF
>few|TRBJ1-4|TRBV5-1|NA
TGCGCCAGCAGTTGGGACTCCCAGCAAAGGGAACTGTTTTTT
CASSWDSQQRELFF
>NA|TRBJ1-1|TRBV11-1|NA
TGTGCCAGCATCTCCGGGAGGAACACTGAAGCTTTCTTT
CASISGRNTEAFF
>NA|TRBJ1-5|TRBV12-3/TRBV12-4|TRBD1
TGTGCCAGCAGTTGGACAGGGGGCCGGGGAGGCAATCAGCCCCAGCATTTT
CASSWTGGRGGNQPQHF
>NA|TRBJ1-2|TRBV5-1|NA
TGCCCCAGCAGCTTGGAGGAGGGGGAGGCCTATGGCTACACCTTC
CPSSLEEGEAYGYTF
>NA|TRBJ1-5|TRBV28|TRBD1
TGTGCCAGCAGTCGACAGGGAGGTGGGAATCAGCCCCAGCATTTT
CASSRQGGGNQPQHF
>NA|TRBJ1-2|TRBV7-4|NA
TGTGCCAGCAGCGGGGCAGGGGATGGCTACACCTTC
CASSGAGDGYTF
>few|TRBJ1-4|TRBV5-1|NA
TGCGCCAGCAGCTTGATCGAAAGAGGGCATGAAAAACTGTTTTTT
CASSLIERGHEKLFF
>medium-sized|TRBJ2-5|TRBV18|NA
TGTGCCAGCTCACCCCTTCGGACTGCTCAAGAGACCCAGTACTTC
CASSPLRTAQETQYF
>many|TRBJ2-7|TRBV6-5|NA
TGTGCCAGCAGTCTCGGCCCACATTATTCCGGCGACTACGAGCAGTACTTC
CASSLGPHYSGDYEQYF
>few|TRBJ2-7|TRBV12-3/TRBV12-4|NA
TGTGCCAGCAGTGAGACCCCGTGGTTAATTGACTACGAGCAGTACTTC
CASSETPWLIDYEQYF
>medium-sized|TRBJ1-2|TRBV30|NA
TGTGCCTGGGATCGGGACTATGGCTACACCTTC
CAWDRDYGYTF
>few|TRBJ1-3|TRBV7-9|TRBD1
TGTGCCAGCAGCTCCCGAACAGGGGACTCTGGAAACACCATATATTTT
CASSSRTGDSGNTIYF
>few|TRBJ2-5|TRBV6-5|NA
TGTGCCAGCAGTTATAGGTTGTCGGAGACCCAGTACTTC
CASSYRLSETQYF
>few|TRBJ2-1|TRBV5-1|TRBD2
TGCGCCAGCAGCTCCGGACAGGGGGGACTAGCGGGAGGGTCCTTCGATGAGCAGTTCTTC
CASSSGQGGLAGGSFDEQFF
>NA|TRBJ2-7|TRBV10-2|TRBD1
TGCGCCAGCAGTGAGTCCAACAGGGGGTCCTACGAGCAGTACTTC
CASSESNRGSYEQYF
>NA|TRBJ2-3|TRBV5-1|TRBD1
TGCGCCAGCAGCCTAGGACAGGGGGCGCTGGATACGCAGTATTTT
CASSLGQGALDTQYF
>many|TRBJ2-6|TRBV5-4|TRBD2
TGTGCCAGCGCGGAGCGTAGGACTAGCCCATACTCTGGGGCCAACGTCCTGACTTTC
CASAERRTSPYSGANVLTF